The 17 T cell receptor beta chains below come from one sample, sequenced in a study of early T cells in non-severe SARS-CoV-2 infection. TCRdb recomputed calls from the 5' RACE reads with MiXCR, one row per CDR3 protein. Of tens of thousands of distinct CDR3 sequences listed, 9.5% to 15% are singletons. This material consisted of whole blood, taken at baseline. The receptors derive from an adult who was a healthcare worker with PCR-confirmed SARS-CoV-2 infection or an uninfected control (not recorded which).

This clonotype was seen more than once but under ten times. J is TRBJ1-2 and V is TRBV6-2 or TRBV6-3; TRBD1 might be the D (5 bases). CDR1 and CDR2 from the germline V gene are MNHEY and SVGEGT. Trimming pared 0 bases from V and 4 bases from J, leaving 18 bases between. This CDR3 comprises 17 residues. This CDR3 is CASSYSRIGDGGYGYTF. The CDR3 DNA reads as TGTGCCAGCAGTTACTCGCGGATCGGGGACGGAGGCTATGGCTACACCTTC.

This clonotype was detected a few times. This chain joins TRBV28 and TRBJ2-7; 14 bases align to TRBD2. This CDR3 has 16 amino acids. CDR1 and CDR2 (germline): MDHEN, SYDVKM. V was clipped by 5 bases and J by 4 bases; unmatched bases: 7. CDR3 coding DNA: TGTGCCAGCAGTGCCCCCGGGACTAGCGGGGGATACGAGCAGTACTTC. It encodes CASSAPGTSGGYEQYF.

The CDR3 region has the DNA TGTGCCAGCTCCCCGGGACTCGTATCCTACGAGCAGTACTTC. Encoded protein: CASSPGLVSYEQYF. This rearrangement joins TRBV18 to TRBJ2-7; a possible D gene is TRBD2 (6 bases). Germline loops: CDR1 KGHSH, CDR2 LQKENI. The CDR3 spans 14 residues. Trimming left V 6 bases short and J 1 base short, with 13 bases between.

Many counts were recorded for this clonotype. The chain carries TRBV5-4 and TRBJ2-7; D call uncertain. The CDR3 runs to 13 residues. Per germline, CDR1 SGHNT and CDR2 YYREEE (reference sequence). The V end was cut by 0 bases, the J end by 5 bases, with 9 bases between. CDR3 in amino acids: CASSLVGSDEQYF. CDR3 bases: TGTGCCAGCAGCTTGGTAGGCAGTGACGAGCAGTACTTC.

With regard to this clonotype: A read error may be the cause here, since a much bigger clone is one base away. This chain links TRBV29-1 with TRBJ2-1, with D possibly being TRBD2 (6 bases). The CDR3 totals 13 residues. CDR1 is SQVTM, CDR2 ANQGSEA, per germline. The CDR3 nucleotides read TGCAGCGGTGAAGGGACTTTCGGCAATGAGCAGTTCTTC. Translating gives CSGEGTFGNEQFF.

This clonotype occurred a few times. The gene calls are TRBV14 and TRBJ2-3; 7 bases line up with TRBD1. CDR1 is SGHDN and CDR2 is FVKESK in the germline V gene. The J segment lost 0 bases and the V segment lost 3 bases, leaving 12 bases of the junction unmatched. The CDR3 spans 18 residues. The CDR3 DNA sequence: TGTGCCAGCAGCCAGACAAGGGGGACAGCTCCAAGCACAGATACGCAGTATTTT. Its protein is CASSQTRGTAPSTDTQYF.

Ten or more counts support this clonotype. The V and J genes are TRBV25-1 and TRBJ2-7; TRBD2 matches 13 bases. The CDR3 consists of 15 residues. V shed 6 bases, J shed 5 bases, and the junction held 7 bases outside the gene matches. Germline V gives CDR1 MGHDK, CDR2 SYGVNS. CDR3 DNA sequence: TGTGCCAGCAGGTACACCGGGACTAGCGGGGACGAGCAGTACTTC. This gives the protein CASRYTGTSGDEQYF.

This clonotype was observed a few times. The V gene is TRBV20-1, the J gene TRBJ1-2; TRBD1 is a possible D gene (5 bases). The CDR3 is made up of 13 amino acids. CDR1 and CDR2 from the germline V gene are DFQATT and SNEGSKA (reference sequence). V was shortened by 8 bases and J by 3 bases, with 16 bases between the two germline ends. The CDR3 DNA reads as TGCAGTTCAAATTCACAGGTCGACTATGGCTACACCTTC. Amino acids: CSSNSQVDYGYTF.

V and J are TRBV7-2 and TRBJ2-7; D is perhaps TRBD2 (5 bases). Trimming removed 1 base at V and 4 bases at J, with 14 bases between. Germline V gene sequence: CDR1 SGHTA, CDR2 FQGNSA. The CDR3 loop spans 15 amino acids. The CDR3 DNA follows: TGTGCCAGCAGCTTAGGGTCAGCGGATTCTTACGAGCAGTACTTC. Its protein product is CASSLGSADSYEQYF.

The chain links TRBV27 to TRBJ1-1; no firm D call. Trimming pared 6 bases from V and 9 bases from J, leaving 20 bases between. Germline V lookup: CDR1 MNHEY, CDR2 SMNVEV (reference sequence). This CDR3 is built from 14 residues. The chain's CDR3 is CASSPTGLAAKAFF. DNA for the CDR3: TGTGCCAGCAGCCCCACGGGCCTTGCCGCTAAAGCTTTCTTT.

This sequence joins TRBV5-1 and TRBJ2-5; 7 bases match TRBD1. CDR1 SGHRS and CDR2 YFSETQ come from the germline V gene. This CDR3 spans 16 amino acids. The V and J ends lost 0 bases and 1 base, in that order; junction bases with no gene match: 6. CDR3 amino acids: CASSLVDRDPQETQYF. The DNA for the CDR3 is TGCGCCAGCAGCTTGGTAGACAGGGATCCCCAAGAGACCCAGTACTTC.

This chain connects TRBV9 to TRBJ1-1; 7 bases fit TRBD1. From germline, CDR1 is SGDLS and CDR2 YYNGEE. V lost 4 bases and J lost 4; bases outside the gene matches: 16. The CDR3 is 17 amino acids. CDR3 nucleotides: TGTGCCAGCAGCACGCGAGACAGGGCCATTAGGGGCACTGAAGCTTTCTTT. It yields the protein CASSTRDRAIRGTEAFF.

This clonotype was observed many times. The CDR3 spells CASSLGQGATFTEAFF. The CDR3 DNA is TGTGCCAGCAGTCTCGGACAGGGGGCGACGTTCACTGAAGCTTTCTTT. This rearrangement joins TRBV6-2 or TRBV6-3 to TRBJ1-1; 11 nucleotides align to TRBD1. Germline CDR1 and CDR2: MNHEY and SVGEGT. V lost 5 bases to trimming and J lost 4 bases; unmatched junction nucleotides: 9. The CDR3 spans 16 residues.

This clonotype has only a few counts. For the CDR3, the DNA is TGTGCCAGTAGTTCCACGGGGGGGCCATGGGGCGTTCAGTACTTC. This codes for CASSSTGGPWGVQYF. V usage is TRBV19 and J usage is TRBJ2-4; 8 bases agree with TRBD2. Trimming at V came to 5 bases and at J to 11 bases, leaving 14 bases not matched to a gene. This CDR3 comprises 15 residues. Germline V gene data show CDR1 as LNHDA and CDR2 as SQIVND (reference sequence).

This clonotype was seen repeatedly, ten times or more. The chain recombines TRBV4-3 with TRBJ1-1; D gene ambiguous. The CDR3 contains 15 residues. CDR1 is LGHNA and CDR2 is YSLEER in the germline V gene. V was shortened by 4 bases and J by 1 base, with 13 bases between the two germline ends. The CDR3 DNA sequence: TGCGCCAGCAGCCGAGGCTACACGGCGAACACTGAAGCTTTCTTT. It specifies CASSRGYTANTEAFF.

CDR3 in DNA: TGTGCCAGTAGTAAAAACTATGGCTACACCTTC. Its translation: CASSKNYGYTF. This chain links TRBV19 with TRBJ1-2; D unresolved. Germline CDR1 and CDR2: LNHDA and SQIVND (reference sequence). The V gene lost 4 bases and the J gene lost 2 bases, with 2 bases spanning the gap. The CDR3 covers 11 residues.

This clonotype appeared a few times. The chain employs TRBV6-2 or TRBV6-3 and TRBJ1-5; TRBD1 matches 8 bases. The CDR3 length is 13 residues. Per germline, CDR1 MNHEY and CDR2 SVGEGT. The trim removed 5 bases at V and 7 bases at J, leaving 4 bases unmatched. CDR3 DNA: TGTGCCAGCAGTCCGCAGGGGGCCCAGCCCCAGCATTTT. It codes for CASSPQGAQPQHF.